This T cell receptor beta chain was captured by sequencing in a study of T-cell reconstitution after alpha-beta-depleted transplantation in children. CDR1 is SNHLY, CDR2 FYNNEI, per germline. The CDR3 extends over 13 amino acids. V shed 3 bases and J shed 8 bases, with 13 bases lying between them. It was with unique molecular identifiers that the TCRbeta library was prepared. TCRdb independently ran MiXCR on the PCR reads; one entry per CDR3 protein. The sample holds approximately 91,000 distinct CDR3 sequences, 7% to 10% seen once. This clonotype was seen at least ten times. The sequenced sample was PBMCs from the stem cell graft donor, obtained from the stem cell graft. The V gene is TRBV2, the J gene TRBJ1-2; D gene uncertain. This clonotype was obtained from a human donor who donated a stem cell graft to a child with congenital amegakaryocytic thrombocytopenia. In nucleotides, the CDR3 is TGTGCCAGCAGTGAGCCTCCCTCTAAAGGCTACACCTTC. Encoded protein: CASSEPPSKGYTF.